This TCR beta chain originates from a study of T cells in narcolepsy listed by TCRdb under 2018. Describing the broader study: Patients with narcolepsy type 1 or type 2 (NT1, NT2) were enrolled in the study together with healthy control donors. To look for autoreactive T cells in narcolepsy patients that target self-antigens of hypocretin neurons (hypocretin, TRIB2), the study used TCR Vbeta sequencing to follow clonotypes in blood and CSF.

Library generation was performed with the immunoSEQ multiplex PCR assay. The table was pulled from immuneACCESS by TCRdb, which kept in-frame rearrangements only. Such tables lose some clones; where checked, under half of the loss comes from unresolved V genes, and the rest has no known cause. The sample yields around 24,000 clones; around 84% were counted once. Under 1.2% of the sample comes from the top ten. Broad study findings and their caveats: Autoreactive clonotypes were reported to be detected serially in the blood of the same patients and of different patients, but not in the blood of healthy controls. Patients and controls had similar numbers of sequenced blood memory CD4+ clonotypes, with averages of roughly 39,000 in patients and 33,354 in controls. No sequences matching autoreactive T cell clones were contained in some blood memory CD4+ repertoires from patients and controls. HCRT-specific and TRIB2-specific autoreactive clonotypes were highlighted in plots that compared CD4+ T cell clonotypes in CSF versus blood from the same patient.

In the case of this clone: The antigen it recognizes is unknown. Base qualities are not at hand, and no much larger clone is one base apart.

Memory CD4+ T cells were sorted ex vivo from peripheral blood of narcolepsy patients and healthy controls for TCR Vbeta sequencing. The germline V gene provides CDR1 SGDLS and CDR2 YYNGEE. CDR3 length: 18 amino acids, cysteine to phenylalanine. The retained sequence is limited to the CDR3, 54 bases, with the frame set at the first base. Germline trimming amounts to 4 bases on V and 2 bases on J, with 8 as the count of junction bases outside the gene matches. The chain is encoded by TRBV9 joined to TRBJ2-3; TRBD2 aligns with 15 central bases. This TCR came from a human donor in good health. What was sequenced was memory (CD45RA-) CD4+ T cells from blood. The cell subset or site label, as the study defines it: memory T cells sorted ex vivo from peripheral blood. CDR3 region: CASSRTSGGAYVTDTQYF. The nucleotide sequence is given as TGTGCCAGCAGCCGGACTAGCGGGGGGGCCTATGTCACAGATACGCAGTATTTT.